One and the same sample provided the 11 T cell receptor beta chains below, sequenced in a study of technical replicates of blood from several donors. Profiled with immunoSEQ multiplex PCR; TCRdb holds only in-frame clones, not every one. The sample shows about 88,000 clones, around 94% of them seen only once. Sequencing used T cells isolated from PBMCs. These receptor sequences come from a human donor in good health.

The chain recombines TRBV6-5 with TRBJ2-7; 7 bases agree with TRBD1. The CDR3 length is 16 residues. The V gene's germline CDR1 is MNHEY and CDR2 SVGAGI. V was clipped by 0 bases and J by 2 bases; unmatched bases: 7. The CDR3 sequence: CASSYSGTAIAYEQYF. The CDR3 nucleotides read TGTGCCAGCAGTTACTCCGGGACAGCGATAGCCTACGAGCAGTACTTC.

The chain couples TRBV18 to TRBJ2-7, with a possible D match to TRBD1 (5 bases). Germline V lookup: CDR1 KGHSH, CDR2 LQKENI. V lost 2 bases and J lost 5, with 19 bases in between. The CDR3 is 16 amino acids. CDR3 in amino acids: CASSPSLQVNQDEQYF. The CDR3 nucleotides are TGTGCCAGCTCACCATCATTACAGGTGAACCAGGACGAGCAGTACTTC. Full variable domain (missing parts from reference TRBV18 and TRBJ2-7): NAGVMQNPRHLVRRRGQEARLRCSPMKGHSHVYWYRQLPEEGLKFMVYLQKENIIDESGMPKERFSAEFPKEGPSILRIQQVVRGDSAAYFCASSPSLQVNQDEQYFGPGTRLTVT.

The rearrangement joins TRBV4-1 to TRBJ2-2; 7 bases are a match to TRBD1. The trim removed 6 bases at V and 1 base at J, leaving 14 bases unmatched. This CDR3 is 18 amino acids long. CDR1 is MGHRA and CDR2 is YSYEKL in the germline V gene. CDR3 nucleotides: TGCGCCAGCAGACCCACCGGTGACAGGGAATGGAACACCGGGGAGCTGTTTTTT. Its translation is CASRPTGDREWNTGELFF.

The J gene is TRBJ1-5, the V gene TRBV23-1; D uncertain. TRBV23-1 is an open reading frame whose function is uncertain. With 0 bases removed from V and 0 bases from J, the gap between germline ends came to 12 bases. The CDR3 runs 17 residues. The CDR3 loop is CASSQSPVTLSNQPQHF. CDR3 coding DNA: TGCGCCAGCAGTCAATCTCCGGTAACCCTTAGCAATCAGCCCCAGCATTTT.

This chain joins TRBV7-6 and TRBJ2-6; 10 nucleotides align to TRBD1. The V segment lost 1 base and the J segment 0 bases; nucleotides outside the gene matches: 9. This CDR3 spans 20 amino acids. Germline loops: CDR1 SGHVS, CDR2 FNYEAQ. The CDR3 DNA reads TGTGCCAGCAGCTTAGGCTCCGGGACAGGGGCCCCCTCTGGGGCCAACGTCCTGACTTTC. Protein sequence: CASSLGSGTGAPSGANVLTF.

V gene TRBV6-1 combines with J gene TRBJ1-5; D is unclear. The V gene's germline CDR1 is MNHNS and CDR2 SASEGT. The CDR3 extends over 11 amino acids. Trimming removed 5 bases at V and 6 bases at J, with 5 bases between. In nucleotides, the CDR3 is TGTGCCAGCAGTCTTAGTCAGCCCCAGCATTTT. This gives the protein CASSLSQPQHF.

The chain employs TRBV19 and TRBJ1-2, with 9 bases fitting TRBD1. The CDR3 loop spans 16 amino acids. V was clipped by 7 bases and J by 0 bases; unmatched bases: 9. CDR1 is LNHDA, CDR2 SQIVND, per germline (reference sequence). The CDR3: CASTLQGARANYGYTF. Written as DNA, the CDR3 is TGTGCCAGTACTTTACAGGGGGCGCGAGCTAACTATGGCTACACCTTC.

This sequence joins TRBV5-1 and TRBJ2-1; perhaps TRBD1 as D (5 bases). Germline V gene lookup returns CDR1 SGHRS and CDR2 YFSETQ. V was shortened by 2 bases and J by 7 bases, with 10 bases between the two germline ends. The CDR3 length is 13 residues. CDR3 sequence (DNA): TGCGCCAGCAGCTTCAGACAGAATAATGAGCAGTTCTTC. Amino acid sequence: CASSFRQNNEQFF.

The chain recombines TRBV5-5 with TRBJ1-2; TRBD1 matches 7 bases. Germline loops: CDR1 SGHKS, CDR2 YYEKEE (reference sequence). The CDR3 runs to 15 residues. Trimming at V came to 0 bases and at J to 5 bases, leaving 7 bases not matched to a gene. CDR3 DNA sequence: TGTGCCAGCAGCTTGGATTGGGACAGAGGATATGGCTACACCTTC. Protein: CASSLDWDRGYGYTF. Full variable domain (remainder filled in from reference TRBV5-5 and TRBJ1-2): DAGVTQSPTHLIKTRGQQVTLRCSPISGHKSVSWYQQVLGQGPQFIFQYYEKEERGRGNFPDRFSARQFPNYSSELNVNALLLGDSALYLCASSLDWDRGYGYTFGSGTRLTVV.

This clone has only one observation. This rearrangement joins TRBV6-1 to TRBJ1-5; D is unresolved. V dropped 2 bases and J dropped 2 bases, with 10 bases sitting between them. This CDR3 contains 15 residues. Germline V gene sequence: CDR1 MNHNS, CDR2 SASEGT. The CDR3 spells CASSESRGGNQPQHF. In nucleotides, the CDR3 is TGTGCCAGCAGTGAATCTCGGGGTGGCAATCAGCCCCAGCATTTT.

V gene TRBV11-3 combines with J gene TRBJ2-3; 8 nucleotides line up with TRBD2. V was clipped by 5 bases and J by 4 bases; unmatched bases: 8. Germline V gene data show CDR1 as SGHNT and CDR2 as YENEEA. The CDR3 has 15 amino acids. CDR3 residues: CASSQEGREADTQYF. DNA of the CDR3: TGTGCCAGCAGCCAGGAGGGGCGGGAGGCAGATACGCAGTATTTT.